The 17 T cell receptor beta chains in this list originate from one sample, sequenced in a study of cytomegalovirus exposure and HLA in healthy donors. PCR amplification relied on 60 Vbeta primers (plus 13 Jbeta primers). Method: immunoSEQ multiplex PCR; TCRdb's copy keeps in-frame clones and lacks some. The sample lists tens of thousands of clones, approximately 63% seen once, with 15% to 20% in the top ten. Sequenced sample: PBMCs. The receptors here all came from a woman in her fifties or sixties in good health and CMV-seropositive.

The V and J genes are TRBV2 and TRBJ2-7, with D perhaps TRBD1 (6 bases). V shed 6 bases and J shed 11 bases, with 20 bases lying between them. CDR3 length: 13 amino acids. Germline lookup yields CDR1 SNHLY and CDR2 FYNNEI. CDR3 region: CASSEVQGYTEYF. The CDR3 nucleotides are TGTGCCAGCAGCGAGGTACAGGGATATACGGAGTACTTC.

This clone has a single count. Sequence at one end of the junction differs from germline and may be a read error. The chain couples TRBV6-5 to TRBJ2-7, with 7 bases lining up with TRBD1. Per germline, CDR1 MNHEY and CDR2 SVGAGI. The CDR3 has 14 residues. For the CDR3, the DNA is TGTGCCAGCAGTTTCCGGGACAGTACCTACGGGCAGTACTTC. Protein product: CASSFRDSTYGQYF.

This clone has a handful of counts. The rearrangement joins TRBV11-2 to TRBJ2-7; TRBD1 agrees at 8 bases. Germline V lookup: CDR1 SGHAT, CDR2 FQNNGV. Germline trimming cut 1 base from V and 7 bases from J; bases unmatched to any gene: 6. CDR3 length: 14 amino acids. The CDR3 protein is CASSLGSTGEEQYF. The CDR3 region has the DNA TGTGCCAGCAGCTTAGGTTCGACAGGGGAGGAGCAGTACTTC.

This clone was counted only a few times. The genes are TRBV5-6 and TRBJ1-4; 8 nucleotides line up with TRBD1. CDR1 is SGHDT, CDR2 YYEEEE, per germline. CDR3 size: 14 residues. V shed 4 bases, J shed 7 bases, and the junction held 6 bases outside the gene matches. The DNA of the CDR3 is TGTGCCAGCAGCGCACCAGACAGGGGTGAAAAACTGTTTTTT. It yields the protein CASSAPDRGEKLFF.

V usage is TRBV5-1 and J usage is TRBJ2-2; 11 bases align to TRBD2. Germline CDR1 is SGHRS and CDR2 is YFSETQ. Trimming removed 0 bases from V and 0 bases from J; junction bases left unmatched: 4. This CDR3 region has 18 residues. This CDR3 reads CASSLAISGGANTGELFF. The CDR3, as DNA: TGCGCCAGCAGCTTGGCAATTAGCGGGGGGGCGAACACCGGGGAGCTGTTTTTT.

The chain uses TRBV4-3 and TRBJ2-5, with TRBD1 identical over 9 bases. This CDR3 has 14 amino acids. J was trimmed by 6 bases and V by 4 bases; bases with no gene match: 6. Germline V gives CDR1 LGHNA, CDR2 YSLEER. CDR3 sequence (DNA): TGCGCCAGCAGCCCCACACAGGGGGCCAAGACCCAGTACTTC. It specifies CASSPTQGAKTQYF.

This rearrangement joins TRBV10-3 to TRBJ2-1; TRBD2 matches at 9 bases. J lost 7 bases, V lost 8 bases, and 9 bases had no gene match. Germline CDR1 is ENHRY and CDR2 is SYGVKD. The CDR3 totals 14 residues. The CDR3 nucleotides are TGTGCCATCGCCCGCGGGGGGGCCGAGAATGAGCAGTTCTTC. Its protein is CAIARGGAENEQFF.

The chain couples TRBV19 to TRBJ2-7; TRBD2 agrees at 7 bases. Per germline, CDR1 LNHDA and CDR2 SQIVND (reference sequence). With 2 bases clipped from V and 7 bases from J, the junction kept 5 bases outside the gene matches. The CDR3 loop spans 13 amino acids. The CDR3 DNA is TGTGCCAGTAGTATAAGACTAGCTGGAGAGCAGTACTTC. This encodes CASSIRLAGEQYF.

The chain links TRBV4-3 to TRBJ1-2; no clear D gene. The V gene lost 0 bases and the J gene lost 4 bases, with 12 bases spanning the gap. The CDR3 is 15 residues long. Germline-derived CDR1 and CDR2 are LGHNA and YSLEER. The CDR3 sequence: CASSQERGFSYGYTF. In nucleotides, the CDR3 is TGCGCCAGCAGCCAAGAGAGAGGGTTTAGCTATGGCTACACCTTC.

The gene calls are TRBV6-1 and TRBJ1-5; 11 bases map to TRBD1. Losses at the gene ends were 6 bases for V and 3 bases for J; bases not matched to a gene: 4. The CDR3 is made up of 15 amino acids. Germline V gives CDR1 MNHNS, CDR2 SASEGT. The CDR3 sequence: CASRGDRGNNQPQHF. In DNA form, the CDR3 reads TGTGCCAGCAGAGGGGACAGGGGGAACAATCAGCCCCAGCATTTT.

The CDR3 DNA sequence: TGTGCCAGCAGTTCGACAGGGATAGCTGGAAACACCATATATTTT. This gives the protein CASSSTGIAGNTIYF. This sequence joins TRBV28 and TRBJ1-3; 7 bases line up with TRBD1. The V and J ends lost 4 bases and 2 bases, in that order; junction bases with no gene match: 5. The CDR3 totals 15 residues. Per germline, CDR1 MDHEN and CDR2 SYDVKM.

The genes are TRBV5-4 and TRBJ2-7, with D perhaps matching TRBD1 (6 bases). Germline CDR1 reads SGHNT; CDR2 reads YYREEE (reference sequence). This CDR3 contains 13 residues. The germline V and J ends were trimmed by 2 bases and 6 bases, with 12 bases remaining between them. The CDR3 coding sequence is TGTGCCAGCAGCTTTACAGGGAGTTCCGAGCAGTACTTC. It is translated as CASSFTGSSEQYF.

The V gene is TRBV10-3, the J gene TRBJ2-3; D not certain. Trimming took 4 bases from V and 5 from J, leaving 4 bases between them. The CDR3 contains 11 residues. The germline CDR1 and CDR2 sequences are ENHRY and SYGVKD. CDR3: CAISVVDTQYF. The CDR3 coding sequence is TGTGCCATCAGTGTAGTAGATACGCAGTATTTT.

The rearrangement uses TRBV10-3 and TRBJ2-6; TRBD1 might be the D (6 bases). Germline values: CDR1 ENHRY, CDR2 SYGVKD. The CDR3 has 22 residues. V was clipped by 9 bases and J by 0 bases, with 33 bases between them. CDR3 loop: CAIPPLKGQLRAVCSGANVLTF. CDR3 in DNA: TGTGCCATTCCGCCATTAAAAGGACAGCTGCGAGCAGTTTGCTCTGGGGCCAACGTCCTGACTTTC.

The V and J genes are TRBV6-6 and TRBJ1-2; D possibly corresponds to TRBD1 (5 bases). The CDR3 has 15 residues. Germline V gives CDR1 MNHNY, CDR2 SVGAGI (reference sequence). V lost 0 bases and J 4 bases, leaving 12 bases between the germline ends. Written as DNA, the CDR3 is TGTGCCAGCAGTTACTCCAAGGGGTCGGGCTATGGCTACACCTTC. Translation gives CASSYSKGSGYGYTF.

This chain connects TRBV9 to TRBJ2-3, with D tentatively TRBD2 (5 bases). V was shortened by 3 bases and J by 6 bases, with 11 bases between the two germline ends. This CDR3 has 13 residues. CDR1 is SGDLS, CDR2 YYNGEE, per germline. The CDR3 DNA sequence: TGTGCCAGCAGCGGGCGGGTGGAGGATACGCAGTATTTT. Its protein product is CASSGRVEDTQYF. The complete variable domain, with remaining parts taken from reference TRBV9 and TRBJ2-3, reads DSGVTQTPKHLITATGQRVTLRCSPRSGDLSVYWYQQSLDQGLQFLIQYYNGEERAKGNILERFSAQQFPDLHSELNLSSLELGDSALYFCASSGRVEDTQYFGPGTRLTVL.

The chain couples TRBV18 to TRBJ2-7, with 11 bases fitting TRBD1. This CDR3 region has 16 residues. Germline V gene lookup returns CDR1 KGHSH and CDR2 LQKENI. V shed 1 base, J shed 2 bases, and the junction held 4 bases outside the gene matches. The CDR3 loop reads CASSPLGTGGAYEQYF. As DNA, the CDR3 is TGTGCCAGCTCACCACTCGGGACAGGGGGAGCCTACGAGCAGTACTTC.